The rows below give T cell receptor beta chains drawn from one sample of a study of T cell changes during pregnancy in multiple sclerosis. Libraries were prepared by immunoSEQ multiplex PCR; TCRdb keeps only in-frame clonotypes and omits some of them. This sample has about 52,000 clones, with around 92% found just once. The sample was CD4+ T cells from peripheral blood mononuclear cells, taken in the third trimester of pregnancy. The source of these receptors is a female donor with multiple sclerosis, enrolled in a pregnancy study. Both conserved end residues are part of each CDR3. The D gene is left open where the match is weak. Clone sizes are given selectively: once, few, many, or a class where the clone is expanded.

V	D	size	J	CDR3	DNA
TRBV10-3	TRBD1	once	TRBJ2-3	CASQGAGKVTDTQYF	TGTGCCAGCCAGGGGGCCGGCAAGGTCACAGATACGCAGTATTTT
TRBV5-1	NA	NA	TRBJ1-1	CASSLNGERTEAFF	TGCGCCAGCAGCTTAAACGGGGAAAGGACTGAAGCTTTCTTT
TRBV28	TRBD1	NA	TRBJ2-7	CASLRDRGYEQYF	TGTGCCAGCCTCCGGGACAGGGGGTACGAGCAGTACTTC
TRBV4-2	TRBD1	NA	TRBJ2-1	CASSQDWTGPPYNEQFF	TGTGCCAGCAGCCAAGACTGGACAGGCCCTCCATACAATGAGCAGTTCTTC
TRBV5-1	TRBD2	NA	TRBJ2-7	CASSSGLASSYEQYF	TGCGCCAGCAGCTCGGGACTAGCAAGCTCCTACGAGCAGTACTTC
TRBV5-1	TRBD1	NA	TRBJ2-2	CASSLGPGGTGGELFF	TGCGCCAGCAGCTTGGGGCCAGGGGGCACGGGCGGGGAGCTGTTTTTT
TRBV5-1	NA	NA	TRBJ2-3	CASSLALASTDTQYF	TGCGCCAGCAGCTTGGCCTTGGCTAGCACAGATACGCAGTATTTT
TRBV4-2	NA	NA	TRBJ1-4	CASSQDLGLFF	TGTGCCAGCAGCCAGGACTTGGGACTGTTTTTT
TRBV5-1	NA	NA	TRBJ1-1	CASRVTADTEAFF	TGCGCCAGCCGAGTTACCGCTGACACTGAAGCTTTCTTT
TRBV7-8	TRBD1	NA	TRBJ2-6	CASKPGGTGAGAGANVLTF	TGTGCCAGCAAACCCGGCGGGACAGGGGCGGGAGCTGGGGCCAACGTCCTGACTTTC
TRBV6-1	NA	NA	TRBJ2-3	CASSDPYGNSPTDTQYF	TGTGCCAGCAGTGATCCCTACGGGAACAGTCCCACAGATACGCAGTATTTT
TRBV2	NA	NA	TRBJ1-1	CASRRDTGGAFF	TGTGCCAGCAGGAGGGACACCGGCGGAGCTTTCTTT
TRBV30	TRBD1	NA	TRBJ1-2	CAWSGQGYSYGYTF	TGTGCCTGGAGTGGACAGGGATACAGCTATGGCTACACCTTC
TRBV5-6	TRBD1	NA	TRBJ1-2	CASRTGTGASYYGYTF	TGTGCCAGCAGGACCGGGACAGGGGCTTCTTACTATGGCTACACCTTC
TRBV13	TRBD2	NA	TRBJ2-3	CASSLETSGGSTDTQYF	TGTGCCAGCAGCTTAGAGACTAGCGGGGGGAGCACAGATACGCAGTATTTT
TRBV27	NA	few	TRBJ2-2	CASSSSRTRRTGELFF	TGTGCCAGCAGTTCTTCCAGGACCCGGAGGACCGGGGAGCTGTTTTTT
TRBV7-2	TRBD1	once	TRBJ1-2	CASSLGAQGRRDNYGYTF	TGTGCCAGCAGCTTAGGGGCACAGGGGCGCAGGGACAACTATGGCTACACCTTC
TRBV2	TRBD1	NA	TRBJ2-7	CASSERPGGLNEQYF	TGTGCCAGCAGTGAAAGACCAGGGGGCCTCAACGAGCAGTACTTC
TRBV10-3	NA	NA	TRBJ1-1	CAIEEGVNTEAFF	TGTGCCATCGAGGAGGGCGTGAACACTGAAGCTTTCTTT
TRBV2	TRBD1	NA	TRBJ1-2	CATGFYRGRGGYTF	TGTGCCACCGGGTTTTACAGGGGGCGCGGTGGCTACACCTTC
TRBV5-1	TRBD2	NA	TRBJ2-1	CASSWTSGRAMDEQFF	TGCGCCAGCAGCTGGACTAGCGGGAGGGCCATGGATGAGCAGTTCTTC
TRBV29-1	NA	NA	TRBJ2-6	CSVSVEAGANVLTF	TGCAGCGTTTCCGTTGAGGCCGGGGCCAACGTCCTGACTTTC